The 27 T cell receptor beta chains below all came from one sample that was sequenced in a study of cytomegalovirus exposure and HLA in healthy donors. Only in-frame clones appear in the TCRdb table, and some are missing; sequencing was by immunoSEQ multiplex PCR. Counted here are 120,000 to 150,000 clones, approximately 90% occurring once; the ten biggest clones make up 4.5% to 5.5%. The sequencing sample was made of PBMCs. The receptors were gathered from a man between 18 and 35 years old in good health and CMV-seropositive.

This clone has only a few counts. This chain uses TRBV7-9 with TRBJ2-7; 7 positions agree with TRBD1. Germline CDR1 and CDR2: SEHNR and FQNEAQ (reference sequence). CDR3 size: 14 residues. V lost 5 bases and J lost 4; bases outside the gene matches: 8. The CDR3 sequence is CASSPRQGGYEQYF. The CDR3 DNA reads as TGTGCCAGCAGCCCCAGACAGGGTGGGTACGAGCAGTACTTC.

The chain carries TRBV20-1 and TRBJ1-1; D remains ambiguous. V gave up 6 bases and J gave up 3 bases, with 5 bases separating them. The CDR3 is made up of 10 amino acids. In germline, CDR1 is DFQATT, CDR2 SNEGSKA (reference sequence). The CDR3 sequence is CSAHYTEAFF. Here the CDR3 DNA reads TGCAGTGCCCATTACACTGAAGCTTTCTTT.

CDR3 nucleotide sequence: TGTGCCAGTAGTCAGCCCCTCGGGGGGGCGAATGAAAAACTGTTTTTT. Its translation: CASSQPLGGANEKLFF. J is TRBJ1-4 and V is TRBV19; a weak D match, TRBD1 (6 bases). Trimming took 5 bases from V and 5 from J, leaving 18 bases between them. Germline CDR1 LNHDA, CDR2 SQIVND (reference sequence). The length of the CDR3 is 16 residues.

V and J are TRBV18 and TRBJ1-2; TRBD1 matches 8 bases. The J segment lost 8 bases and the V segment lost 4 bases, leaving 9 bases of the junction unmatched. The CDR3 has 14 amino acids. CDR1 is KGHSH, CDR2 LQKENI, per germline. CDR3 in DNA: TGTGCCAGCTCACTGTCCCAGGGGGCAAGGGGCTACACCTTC. As protein: CASSLSQGARGYTF. The full variable domain, its missing parts supplied by reference TRBV18 and TRBJ1-2, is NAGVMQNPRHLVRRRGQEARLRCSPMKGHSHVYWYRQLPEEGLKFMVYLQKENIIDESGMPKERFSAEFPKEGPSILRIQQVVRGDSAAYFCASSLSQGARGYTFGSGTRLTVV.

The chain uses TRBV6-4 and TRBJ2-1, with 7 bases identical to TRBD2. From germline, CDR1 is MRHNA and CDR2 SNTAGT. The V gene end was trimmed by 0 bases and the J gene end by 9 bases; junction bases not matched to a gene: 17. The CDR3 covers 18 residues. CDR3 nucleotide sequence: TGTGCCAGCAGTGACTCACGGGGGAGGGCCAACTTATACGGTGAGCAGTTCTTC. Amino acids: CASSDSRGRANLYGEQFF.

The chain couples TRBV4-1 to TRBJ2-4; 7 positions agree with TRBD1. CDR1 and CDR2 from the germline V gene are MGHRA and YSYEKL. This CDR3 contains 14 residues. The ends lost 4 bases at V and 6 bases at J; junction bases unmatched: 6. This chain's CDR3 is CASSLEGAGNIQYF. Written as DNA, the CDR3 is TGCGCCAGCAGCCTTGAGGGGGCGGGAAACATTCAGTACTTC.

This clone occurred once. The rearrangement joins TRBV7-8 to TRBJ2-3; TRBD2 agrees at 8 bases. The V and J ends lost 2 bases and 0 bases, in that order; junction bases with no gene match: 13. The CDR3 has 19 amino acids. The germline V gene has CDR1 SGHVS and CDR2 FQNEAQ. The CDR3 DNA reads as TGTGCCAGCAGCTTAAGTCGGGGGGGGCGTATTGTTAGCACAGATACGCAGTATTTT. Translation gives CASSLSRGGRIVSTDTQYF.

This sequence joins TRBV11-2 and TRBJ2-7; 9 nucleotides align to TRBD2. V trimming: 1 base; J trimming: 0 bases; junction bases outside the gene matches: 1. The CDR3 is 15 amino acids. Germline CDR1 SGHAT, CDR2 FQNNGV. The CDR3 reads CASSLGAGGSYEQYF. The CDR3 bases are TGTGCCAGCAGCTTAGGAGCGGGGGGCTCCTACGAGCAGTACTTC.

The chain uses TRBV9 and TRBJ1-1; D remains unclear. With 3 bases removed from V and 1 base from J, the gap between germline ends came to 7 bases. The germline gives CDR1 SGDLS, CDR2 YYNGEE. The CDR3 covers 13 residues. This CDR3 reads CASSDRWNTEAFF. Here the CDR3 DNA reads TGTGCCAGCAGCGACCGGTGGAACACTGAAGCTTTCTTT.

This rearrangement joins TRBV30 to TRBJ1-2; the match to TRBD1 covers 8 bases. Germline CDR1 reads GTSNPN; CDR2 reads SVGIG (reference sequence). The length of the CDR3 is 14 residues. J was trimmed by 5 bases and V by 5 bases; bases with no gene match: 10. The CDR3 DNA reads TGTGCCTGGGGGCAGGGGGCCCACGGGTATGGCTACACCTTC. It specifies CAWGQGAHGYGYTF.

The rearrangement joins TRBV5-8 to TRBJ1-2; 9 bases agree with TRBD1. Germline V lookup: CDR1 SGHTS, CDR2 YDEGEE. The CDR3 totals 14 residues. Losses at the gene ends were 5 bases for V and 4 bases for J; bases not matched to a gene: 6. The CDR3 nucleotides read TGTGCCAGCAGGCCGGGACAGGGCCCCTATGGCTACACCTTC. Translated, it gives CASRPGQGPYGYTF.

The table lists this clone with a count of one. The chain recombines TRBV14 with TRBJ2-7; D possibly corresponds to TRBD1 (6 bases). Trimming left V 3 bases short and J 3 bases short, with 12 bases between. The length of the CDR3 is 14 residues. Germline loops: CDR1 SGHDN, CDR2 FVKESK. In nucleotides, the CDR3 is TGTGCCAGCAGCCACCCGGACAGCTTCTACGAGCAGTACTTC. Its translation is CASSHPDSFYEQYF.

This clone was seen a few times. This chain connects TRBV18 to TRBJ1-2; D remains ambiguous. The CDR3 covers 12 residues. Germline assignment: CDR1 KGHSH and CDR2 LQKENI. Trimming stripped 6 bases from V and 7 bases from J, with 12 bases between. The CDR3 region is CASSPQTGGYTF. DNA of the CDR3: TGTGCCAGCTCGCCGCAAACCGGTGGCTACACCTTC.

The chain recombines TRBV27 with TRBJ2-3, with D perhaps matching TRBD1 (5 bases). This CDR3 has 14 residues. Trimming removed 4 bases at V and 1 base at J, with 9 bases between. Germline CDR1 MNHEY, CDR2 SMNVEV (reference sequence). Here the CDR3 reads CASSSSRGTDTQYF. CDR3 DNA: TGTGCCAGCAGTTCGTCCAGGGGCACAGATACGCAGTATTTT.

The gene calls are TRBV25-1 and TRBJ2-3; 8 bases are a match to TRBD2. CDR3 length: 14 amino acids. The trim removed 4 bases at V and 5 bases at J, leaving 5 bases unmatched. Germline V gives CDR1 MGHDK, CDR2 SYGVNS. The CDR3 here is CASSAGLGVDTQYF. CDR3 nucleotides: TGTGCCAGCAGTGCGGGACTAGGGGTAGATACGCAGTATTTT.

This sequence joins TRBV5-1 and TRBJ2-4; 8 bases are shared with TRBD1. Germline CDR1 is SGHRS and CDR2 is YFSETQ. J gave up 16 bases and V 0 bases, and 9 bases lay outside the gene matches. The CDR3 consists of 13 residues. CDR3 loop: CASSLEAGGAGYF. CDR3 in DNA: TGCGCCAGCAGCTTGGAGGCAGGGGGCGCAGGTTACTTC.

The chain has TRBV7-9 and TRBJ1-1; TRBD1 matches at 8 bases. V was pared by 6 bases and J by 5 bases, with 11 bases of the junction left unmatched. Germline loops: CDR1 SEHNR, CDR2 FQNEAQ (reference sequence). This CDR3 has 15 amino acids. CDR3 amino acids: CASRINQGAGTEAFF. The DNA for the CDR3 is TGTGCCAGCAGAATAAATCAGGGGGCAGGGACTGAAGCTTTCTTT.

A few counts support this clone. This chain joins TRBV6-6 and TRBJ2-2; TRBD2 is a possible D gene (6 bases). Per germline, CDR1 MNHNY and CDR2 SVGAGI (reference sequence). Trimming removed 2 bases from V and 5 bases from J, with 9 bases in between. This CDR3 is built from 14 residues. Here the CDR3 DNA reads TGTGCCAGCAGTTACACGGGGGAAACCGGGGAGCTGTTTTTT. This codes for CASSYTGETGELFF.

The table lists this clone with a few counts. The rearrangement uses TRBV5-1 and TRBJ2-7; 8 bases are a match to TRBD2. Germline loops: CDR1 SGHRS, CDR2 YFSETQ. The CDR3 has 15 amino acids. With 3 bases clipped from V and 5 bases from J, the junction kept 10 bases outside the gene matches. CDR3 amino acids: CASSSAGLESHEQYF. DNA for the CDR3: TGCGCCAGCAGCTCGGCGGGACTAGAATCCCACGAGCAGTACTTC.

V is TRBV7-8 and J is TRBJ1-5; TRBD1 aligns across 8 bases. This CDR3 has 15 residues. Trimming removed 5 bases from V and 4 bases from J; junction bases left unmatched: 7. CDR1 is SGHVS, CDR2 FQNEAQ, per germline. The CDR3, as DNA: TGTGCCAGCAGCGATCACAGGGGGGGAAATCAGCCCCAGCATTTT. This encodes CASSDHRGGNQPQHF. Using reference TRBV7-8 and TRBJ1-5 for the parts outside the CDR3, the full variable domain is GAGVSQSPRYKVAKRGQDVALRCDPISGHVSLFWYQQALGQGPEFLTYFQNEAQLDKSGLPSDRFFAERPEGSVSTLKIQRTQQEDSAVYLCASSDHRGGNQPQHFGDGTRLSIL.

This clone occurred once. J is TRBJ2-3 and V is TRBV7-9; 13 nucleotides line up with TRBD2. The CDR3 is made up of 16 amino acids. Germline trimming cut 5 bases from V and 1 base from J; bases unmatched to any gene: 3. Germline CDR1 and CDR2: SEHNR and FQNEAQ (reference sequence). Here the CDR3 reads CASSRGLAGGTDTQYF. The DNA of the CDR3 is TGTGCCAGCAGCCGTGGACTAGCGGGAGGCACAGATACGCAGTATTTT.

The chain uses TRBV6-5 and TRBJ2-7; D is perhaps TRBD1 (5 bases). The CDR3 spans 15 residues. The V gene lost 0 bases and the J gene lost 2 bases, with 11 bases spanning the gap. Germline V gene sequence: CDR1 MNHEY, CDR2 SVGAGI. The DNA for the CDR3 is TGTGCCAGCAGTTACTCCGGTGACAGAACCTACGAGCAGTACTTC. Residues: CASSYSGDRTYEQYF.

The chain recombines TRBV4-1 with TRBJ2-2; a weak D match, TRBD1 (7 bases). This CDR3 contains 15 residues. V was shortened by 4 bases and J by 6 bases, with 15 bases between the two germline ends. Germline lookup yields CDR1 MGHRA and CDR2 YSYEKL. The CDR3 loop is CASSRGEGGPGELFF. CDR3 coding DNA: TGCGCCAGCAGCCGGGGGGAAGGGGGCCCCGGGGAGCTGTTTTTT.

The chain couples TRBV7-9 to TRBJ1-1, with TRBD1 as a possible D gene (5 bases). With 7 bases removed from V and 1 base from J, the gap between germline ends came to 13 bases. CDR1 SEHNR and CDR2 FQNEAQ come from the germline V gene (reference sequence). The CDR3 runs to 14 residues. The CDR3 region has the DNA TGTGCCAGCATCCTCGGACACAAGAACACTGAAGCTTTCTTT. Protein sequence: CASILGHKNTEAFF.

This chain joins TRBV6-6 and TRBJ1-2; maybe TRBD1 (6 bases). Germline V gene data show CDR1 as MNHNY and CDR2 as SVGAGI (reference sequence). Trimming stripped 5 bases from V and 6 bases from J, with 13 bases between. The CDR3 length is 13 residues. Here the CDR3 DNA reads TGTGCCAGCAGTACATCAGGGGTCGATGGCTACACCTTC. Its protein product is CASSTSGVDGYTF.

V is TRBV13 and J is TRBJ2-1; 7 bases map to TRBD2. V lost 2 bases to trimming and J lost 6 bases; unmatched junction nucleotides: 7. The CDR3 contains 15 residues. Germline lookup yields CDR1 PRHDT and CDR2 FYEKMQ (reference sequence). Written as DNA, the CDR3 is TGTGCCAGCAGCTTATACGCGGGGGAGGGCAATGAGCAGTTCTTC. Its protein is CASSLYAGEGNEQFF.

This chain links TRBV5-1 with TRBJ2-5; TRBD1 matches at 7 bases. The length of the CDR3 is 16 residues. The V gene's germline CDR1 is SGHRS and CDR2 YFSETQ. The trim removed 4 bases at V and 4 bases at J, leaving 13 bases unmatched. The CDR3 spells CASSPSVTGVGETQYF. The DNA of the CDR3 is TGCGCCAGCAGCCCAAGCGTAACAGGGGTGGGAGAGACCCAGTACTTC.